The 27 T cell receptor beta chains below were found in one sample sequenced in a study of blood T cell repertoires in COVID-19. Repertoires were generated with immunoSEQ multiplex PCR, while TCRdb's copy carries only in-frame clones and drops some. The sample lists under 550,000 clones, roughly 90% occurring once. The sequenced sample consisted of peripheral blood. All receptors come from a man aged 18 to 30 with COVID-19, enrolled during active disease.

The chain recombines TRBV6-6 with TRBJ1-1; 7 bases are a match to TRBD1. Trimming took 2 bases from V and 0 from J; bases not matched to a gene: 6. The CDR3 is made up of 16 amino acids. CDR1 and CDR2 (germline): MNHNY, SVGAGI (reference sequence). The CDR3 DNA is TGTGCCAGCAGTTACCCCCGGGACAGTTTGAACACTGAAGCTTTCTTT. Its translation is CASSYPRDSLNTEAFF.

CDR3 in amino acids: CASSSPTRDSYEQYF. CDR3 sequence (DNA): TGTGCCAGCAGTTCCCCCACAAGGGACAGCTACGAGCAGTACTTC. The J gene is TRBJ2-7, the V gene TRBV28; 7 nucleotides match TRBD1. CDR1 and CDR2 from the germline V gene are MDHEN and SYDVKM. This CDR3 is built from 15 residues. V trimming: 4 bases; J trimming: 3 bases; junction bases outside the gene matches: 9.

The CDR3 nucleotides are TGTGCCAGCAGGGAAGGGACAGCGTGGTACGAGCAGTACTTC. Amino acid sequence: CASREGTAWYEQYF. This sequence joins TRBV7-8 and TRBJ2-7; 7 bases line up with TRBD1. Germline V lookup: CDR1 SGHVS, CDR2 FQNEAQ. The CDR3 loop spans 14 amino acids. The J segment lost 4 bases and the V segment lost 6 bases, leaving 9 bases of the junction unmatched.

The chain employs TRBV19 and TRBJ2-1, with 13 bases that match TRBD2. The trim removed 5 bases at V and 5 bases at J, leaving 12 bases unmatched. CDR1 and CDR2 (germline): LNHDA, SQIVND (reference sequence). This CDR3 is built from 18 residues. CDR3 sequence reads: CASSWGLAGPRLHNEQFF. CDR3 DNA sequence: TGTGCCAGTAGTTGGGGACTAGCGGGACCCAGGTTGCACAATGAGCAGTTCTTC.

The CDR3 sequence: CASSYSRGPRGAPLHF. CDR3 DNA: TGTGCCAGCAGTTACTCGAGAGGGCCTCGCGGGGCACCCCTCCACTTT. The rearrangement links TRBV6-5 to TRBJ1-6, with unresolved D. Trimming removed 0 bases at V and 11 bases at J, with 17 bases between. This CDR3 has 16 residues. CDR1 MNHEY and CDR2 SVGAGI come from the germline V gene.

As to this clone: Within the sample, other DNA sequences also encode this same CDR3. The chain uses TRBV5-1 and TRBJ2-7; TRBD1 might be the D (7 bases). Trimming shortened V by 0 bases and J by 5 bases, and 12 bases separated the two germline ends. The CDR3 extends over 14 amino acids. Germline lookup yields CDR1 SGHRS and CDR2 YFSETQ. The CDR3 is CASSLGQGGDEQYF. In DNA, the CDR3 is TGCGCCAGCAGCTTGGGACAGGGAGGCGACGAGCAGTACTTC.

The rearrangement uses TRBV23-1 and TRBJ1-6; no reliable D call. TRBV23-1 is recorded as an ORF, its role being uncertain. Trimming pared 9 bases from V and 10 bases from J, leaving 10 bases between. The CDR3 has 11 residues. The DNA for the CDR3 is TGCGCCAGTGTACCGCGATCACCCCTCCACTTT. This encodes CASVPRSPLHF.

The J gene is TRBJ1-1, the V gene TRBV7-9; no clear D gene. There are 12 residues in the CDR3. From germline, CDR1 is SEHNR and CDR2 FQNEAQ (reference sequence). V was clipped by 6 bases and J by 7 bases, with 12 bases between them. CDR3 sequence reads: CASRSSPLEAFF. CDR3 bases: TGTGCCAGCAGATCGTCCCCACTTGAAGCTTTCTTT.

This clone was recorded only once. CDR3 region: CASSPRQGNNSPLHF. CDR3 DNA: TGTGCCAGCAGTCCAAGACAGGGAAATAATTCACCCCTCCACTTT. The rearrangement joins TRBV28 to TRBJ1-6; 7 bases fit TRBD1. Trimming cost V 5 bases and J 5 bases; bases outside gene matches: 6. This CDR3 has 15 residues. Germline V CDR1 and CDR2: MDHEN, SYDVKM.

Concerning this clone: The junction departs from the called germline gene at one end, perhaps through a read error. V is TRBV2 and J is TRBJ1-6, with 8 bases that match TRBD1. This CDR3 is built from 14 residues. CDR1 is SNHLY, CDR2 FYNNEI, per germline. The CDR3 is CASREVDRAAPLHF. The CDR3 DNA sequence: TGTGCCAGCAGAGAAGTGGACAGGGCCGCACCCCTCCACTTT.

The chain uses TRBV27 and TRBJ2-1; D may be TRBD2 (6 bases). Per the germline V gene, CDR1 is MNHEY and CDR2 is SMNVEV (reference sequence). V was shortened by 3 bases and J by 10 bases, with 13 bases between the two germline ends. The CDR3 is made up of 13 amino acids. In nucleotides, the CDR3 is TGTGCCAGCAGTTTGGCGGGGAGATGGGAGCAGTTCTTC. Translation: CASSLAGRWEQFF.

V and J are TRBV7-9 and TRBJ1-3, with a tentative D call TRBD1 (6 bases). There are 15 residues in the CDR3. Germline assignment: CDR1 SEHNR and CDR2 FQNEAQ (reference sequence). V lost 6 bases, J lost 0 bases, and 12 bases lay in between. In nucleotides, the CDR3 is TGTGCCAGCAGGGGGGGGCCGAGCTCTGGAAACACCATATATTTT. Protein: CASRGGPSSGNTIYF.

This clone was counted a few times. The chain employs TRBV19 and TRBJ1-4; the match to TRBD1 covers 7 bases. J lost 9 bases, V lost 4 bases, and 11 bases had no gene match. The germline V gene encodes CDR1 LNHDA and CDR2 SQIVND (reference sequence). The CDR3 spans 15 residues. The CDR3 DNA is TGTGCCAGTAGTACCGACAGGGCTGGTAGCCAAAAACTGTTTTTT. It yields the protein CASSTDRAGSQKLFF.

The V and J genes are TRBV11-2 and TRBJ2-7, with 7 bases matching TRBD2. In germline, CDR1 is SGHAT, CDR2 FQNNGV. Trimming took 5 bases from V and 2 from J; bases not matched to a gene: 6. The CDR3 runs 14 residues. The CDR3 nucleotides are TGTGCCAGCAGCGCGGGACTAAAGACCTACGAGCAGTACTTC. Translating it yields CASSAGLKTYEQYF.

The rearrangement joins TRBV2 to TRBJ2-7; D remains ambiguous. Germline V CDR1 and CDR2: SNHLY, FYNNEI. V dropped 6 bases and J dropped 3 bases, with 15 bases sitting between them. The CDR3 covers 14 residues. Here the CDR3 reads CASRYQANYYEQYF. The CDR3 bases are TGTGCCAGCAGGTATCAAGCAAACTACTACGAGCAGTACTTC. Full variable domain (remainder filled in from reference TRBV2 and TRBJ2-7): EPEVTQTPSHQVTQMGQEVILRCVPISNHLYFYWYRQILGQKVEFLVSFYNNEISEKSEIFDDQFSVERPDGSNFTLKIRSTKLEDSAMYFCASRYQANYYEQYFGPGTRLTVT.

The chain joins TRBV2 to TRBJ1-1; no definite D call. The CDR3 runs to 15 residues. The germline V gene has CDR1 SNHLY and CDR2 FYNNEI. V was cut by 1 base and J by 1 base, with 10 bases left in between. Here the CDR3 DNA reads TGTGCCAGCAGTGAAGACCCGGGGAAGAACACTGAAGCTTTCTTT. It yields the protein CASSEDPGKNTEAFF.

V is TRBV2 and J is TRBJ1-1, with 7 bases aligning to TRBD1. Trimming at V came to 7 bases and at J to 0 bases, leaving 11 bases not matched to a gene. CDR3 size: 16 residues. CDR1 and CDR2 (germline): SNHLY, FYNNEI. The CDR3 sequence: CASTKAGTAMNTEAFF. The CDR3 nucleotides read TGTGCCAGCACCAAAGCTGGGACAGCAATGAACACTGAAGCTTTCTTT.

V is TRBV29-1 and J is TRBJ1-2, with a weak D call TRBD1 (5 bases). With 6 bases removed from V and 5 bases from J, the gap between germline ends came to 25 bases. The CDR3 totals 16 residues. Germline assignment: CDR1 SQVTM and CDR2 ANQGSEA. The CDR3 nucleotides are TGCAGCGTCCCCCGGGGGTCTGGGGTAGGCGTTTATGGCTACACCTTC. This codes for CSVPRGSGVGVYGYTF.

The V gene is TRBV11-3, the J gene TRBJ1-6; 7 positions agree with TRBD1. The V and J ends lost 6 bases and 8 bases, in that order; junction bases with no gene match: 7. The CDR3 runs to 14 residues. Germline-derived CDR1 and CDR2 are SGHNT and YENEEA. The CDR3 protein is CASSYRQGYSPLHF. In DNA, the CDR3 is TGTGCCAGCAGTTACCGACAGGGATATTCACCCCTCCACTTT.

The rearrangement uses TRBV27 and TRBJ2-1, with a possible D match to TRBD2 (6 bases). Germline assignment: CDR1 MNHEY and CDR2 SMNVEV (reference sequence). The length of the CDR3 is 15 residues. The V gene lost 6 bases and the J gene lost 1 base, with 13 bases spanning the gap. The CDR3 DNA reads as TGTGCCAGCAGCGAACGCGGGACTTCCTACAATGAGCAGTTCTTC. Its protein product is CASSERGTSYNEQFF.

The CDR3 reads CASSAPGHVSNQPQHF. Written as DNA, the CDR3 is TGTGCCAGCAGTGCGCCGGGACACGTTAGCAATCAGCCCCAGCATTTT. The chain combines TRBV28 with TRBJ1-5, with D perhaps TRBD1 (6 bases). Trimming pared 5 bases from V and 0 bases from J, leaving 14 bases between. This CDR3 region has 16 residues. Germline V gene data show CDR1 as MDHEN and CDR2 as SYDVKM. Full variable domain (rest looked up from reference TRBV28 and TRBJ1-5): DVKVTQSSRYLVKRTGEKVFLECVQDMDHENMFWYRQDPGLGLRLIYFSYDVKMKEKGDIPEGYSVSREKKERFSLILESASTNQTSMYLCASSAPGHVSNQPQHFGDGTRLSIL.

This clone appeared once. CDR3 in DNA: TGTGCCAGTAGTCGGAACAGGGATGGGGCCAACGTCCTGACTTTC. Its translation is CASSRNRDGANVLTF. The J gene is TRBJ2-6, the V gene TRBV19; perhaps TRBD1 as D (6 bases). The CDR3 covers 15 residues. Germline CDR1 is LNHDA and CDR2 is SQIVND (reference sequence). The germline V and J ends were trimmed by 5 bases and 3 bases, with 11 bases remaining between them.

V and J are TRBV19 and TRBJ2-1; 14 bases match TRBD2. This CDR3 comprises 17 residues. The junction had 4 bases not matched to a gene; V was cut back by 6 bases and J by 0 bases. Germline values: CDR1 LNHDA, CDR2 SQIVND (reference sequence). The CDR3 DNA is TGTGCCAGTAGCCGGACTAGCGGGGGGTACTCCTACAATGAGCAGTTCTTC. Amino acids: CASSRTSGGYSYNEQFF. The full variable domain, its missing parts supplied by reference TRBV19 and TRBJ2-1, is DGGITQSPKYLFRKEGQNVTLSCEQNLNHDAMYWYRQDPGQGLRLIYYSQIVNDFQKGDIAEGYSVSREKKESFPLTVTSAQKNPTAFYLCASSRTSGGYSYNEQFFGPGTRLTVL.

This clone was seen just once. This chain joins TRBV5-4 and TRBJ2-3; 7 nucleotides line up with TRBD2. CDR1 SGHNT and CDR2 YYREEE come from the germline V gene (reference sequence). The V gene end was trimmed by 3 bases and the J gene end by 7 bases; junction bases not matched to a gene: 8. The CDR3 totals 14 residues. The CDR3 DNA reads as TGTGCCAGCAGCTGGGACTATGAGAGAAATACGCAGTATTTT. It encodes CASSWDYERNTQYF.

The chain carries TRBV12-3 or TRBV12-4 and TRBJ2-3, with 9 bases fitting TRBD2. This CDR3 contains 13 residues. V shed 10 bases and J 2 bases; nucleotides not matched to a gene: 4. The CDR3 DNA sequence: TGTGCCACGGCGGGGGGGTACACAGATACGCAGTATTTT. Translated, it gives CATAGGYTDTQYF.

The chain joins TRBV15 to TRBJ1-4; 8 positions match TRBD1. Germline CDR1 LNHNV, CDR2 YYDKDF (reference sequence). The CDR3 loop spans 13 amino acids. V shed 5 bases and J 6 bases; nucleotides not matched to a gene: 2. In DNA, the CDR3 is TGTGCCACCAGCTACAGGGGGGATGAAAAACTGTTTTTT. Protein: CATSYRGDEKLFF.

The CDR3: CSAPTGAGYTF. The CDR3 coding sequence is TGCAGCGCTCCGACAGGGGCTGGCTACACCTTC. V and J are TRBV29-1 and TRBJ1-2; 8 bases agree with TRBD1. The CDR3 is 11 residues long. Germline V gene data show CDR1 as SQVTM and CDR2 as ANQGSEA. Trimming took 7 bases from V and 7 from J; bases not matched to a gene: 5.